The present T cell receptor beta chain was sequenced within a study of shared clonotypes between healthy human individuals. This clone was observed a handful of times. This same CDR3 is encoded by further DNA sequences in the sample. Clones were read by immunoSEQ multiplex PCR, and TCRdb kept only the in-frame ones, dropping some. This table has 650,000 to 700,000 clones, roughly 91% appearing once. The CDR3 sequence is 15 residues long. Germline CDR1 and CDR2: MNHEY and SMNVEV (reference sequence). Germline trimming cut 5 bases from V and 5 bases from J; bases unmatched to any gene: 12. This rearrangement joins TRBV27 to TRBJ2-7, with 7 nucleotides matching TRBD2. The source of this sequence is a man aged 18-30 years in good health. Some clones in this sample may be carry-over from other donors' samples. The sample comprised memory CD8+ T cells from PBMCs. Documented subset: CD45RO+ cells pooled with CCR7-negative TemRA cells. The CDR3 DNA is TGTGCCAGCAGTCTCGGCCCGGGGAGGGTCCACGAGCAGTACTTC. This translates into CASSLGPGRVHEQYF.